Reported below is one T cell receptor beta chain. Its antigen is not identified. This sample is drawn from a study of chemoradiotherapy in HPV16-positive cancers. Measured with immunoSEQ multiplex PCR; TCRdb has only the in-frame clones, and not every one. The table records 25,000 to 40,000 clones, 88% of them present only once. General study points: Candidate HPV-specific clones and E7-related TCR motifs grew in tumor during treatment.

Over chemoradiotherapy, repertoires were sampled more than once. The source is a human donor with HPV-associated anogenital cancer. The material was blood, obtained from a patient who underwent chemoradiotherapy.

CDR3 protein: CASSLAGDTQYF. Written as DNA, the CDR3 is TGCGCCAGCAGCTTGGCGGGAGATACGCAGTATTTT. This sequence joins TRBV5-1 and TRBJ2-3; D unresolved. Trimming stripped 0 bases from V and 5 bases from J, with 4 bases between. Looked up from germline, CDR1 is SGHRS and CDR2 is YFSETQ. The CDR3 has 12 residues.